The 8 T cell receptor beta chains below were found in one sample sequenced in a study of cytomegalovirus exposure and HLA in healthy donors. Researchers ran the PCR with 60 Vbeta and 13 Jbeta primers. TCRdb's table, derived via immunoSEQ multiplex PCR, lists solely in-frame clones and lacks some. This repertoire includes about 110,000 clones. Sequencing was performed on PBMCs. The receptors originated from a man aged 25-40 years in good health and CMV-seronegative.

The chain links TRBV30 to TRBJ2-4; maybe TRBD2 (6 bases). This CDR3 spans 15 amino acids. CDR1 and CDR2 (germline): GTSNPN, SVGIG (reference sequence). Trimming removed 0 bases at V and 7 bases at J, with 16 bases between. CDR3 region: CAWSVPRGARNIQYF. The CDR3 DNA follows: TGTGCCTGGAGTGTACCCCGCGGGGCGAGGAACATTCAGTACTTC. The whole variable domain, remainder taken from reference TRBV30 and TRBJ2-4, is SQTIHQWPATLVQPVGSPLSLECTVEGTSNPNLYWYRQAAGRGLQLLFYSVGIGQISSEVPQNLSASRPQDRQFILSSKKLLLSDSGFYLCAWSVPRGARNIQYFGAGTRLSVL.

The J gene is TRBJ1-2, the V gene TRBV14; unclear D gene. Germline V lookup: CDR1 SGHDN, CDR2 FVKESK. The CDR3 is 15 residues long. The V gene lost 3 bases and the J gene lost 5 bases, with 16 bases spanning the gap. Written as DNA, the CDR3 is TGTGCCAGCAGCCATATAGGAGCGGGCTCTTATGGCTACACCTTC. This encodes CASSHIGAGSYGYTF.

CDR3 coding DNA: TGTGCCAGCAGCTCCCCCAGGGAATCAAATGAAAAACTGTTTTTT. Its translation: CASSSPRESNEKLFF. The chain combines TRBV11-2 with TRBJ1-4; tentative D call: TRBD1 (5 bases). CDR1 is SGHAT and CDR2 is FQNNGV in the germline V gene. The CDR3 totals 15 residues. The ends were cut back, 4 bases at V and 5 bases at J, with 14 bases in the middle.

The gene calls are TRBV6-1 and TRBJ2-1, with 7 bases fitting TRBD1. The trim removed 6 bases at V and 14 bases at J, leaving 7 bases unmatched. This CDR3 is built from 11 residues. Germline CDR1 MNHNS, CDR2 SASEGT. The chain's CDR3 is CASSLDRVEFF. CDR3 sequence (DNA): TGTGCCAGCAGCCTTGACAGGGTTGAGTTCTTC.

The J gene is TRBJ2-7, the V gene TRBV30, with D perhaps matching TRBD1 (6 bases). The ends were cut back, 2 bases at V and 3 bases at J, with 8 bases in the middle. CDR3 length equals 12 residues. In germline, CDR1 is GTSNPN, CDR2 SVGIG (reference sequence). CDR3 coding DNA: TGTGCCTGGAGTCTACAGGGCTACGAGCAGTACTTC. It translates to CAWSLQGYEQYF.

The CDR3 DNA follows: TGTGCCAGCAGTTATGTCCAGGGGGAAGGAGAGACCCAGTACTTC. Translation: CASSYVQGEGETQYF. The chain links TRBV6-6 to TRBJ2-5; 7 nucleotides match TRBD1. The V gene end was trimmed by 3 bases and the J gene end by 4 bases; junction bases not matched to a gene: 8. The CDR3 is made up of 15 amino acids. Germline V gene sequence: CDR1 MNHNY, CDR2 SVGAGI (reference sequence).

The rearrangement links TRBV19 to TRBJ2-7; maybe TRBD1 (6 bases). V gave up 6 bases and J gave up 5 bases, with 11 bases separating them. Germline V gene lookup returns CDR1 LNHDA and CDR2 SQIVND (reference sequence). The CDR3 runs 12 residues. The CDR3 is CASSPGHHEQYF. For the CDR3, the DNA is TGTGCCAGTAGCCCGGGACACCACGAGCAGTACTTC.

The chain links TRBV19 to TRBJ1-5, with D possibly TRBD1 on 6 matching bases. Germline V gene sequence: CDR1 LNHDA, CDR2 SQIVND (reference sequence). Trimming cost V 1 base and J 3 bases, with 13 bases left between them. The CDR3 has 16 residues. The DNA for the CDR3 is TGTGCCAGTAGTATAGCCACCAGGGGATCCAATCAGCCCCAGCATTTT. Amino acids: CASSIATRGSNQPQHF.